The present T cell receptor (beta chain) was sequenced within a study of T cells after somatic rescue of genetic block. Method: immunoSEQ multiplex PCR; TCRdb's copy keeps in-frame clones and lacks some. The sample yields 12,000 to 15,000 clones, roughly 71% seen once. Looked up from germline, CDR1 is MNHEY and CDR2 is SVGAGI. This CDR3 comprises 15 residues. On this clone itself: The junction shows a germline mismatch at one end, possibly a read error.

Source material: peripheral blood mononuclear cells (PBMCs). The chain combines TRBV6-5 with TRBJ2-7; perhaps D is TRBD1 or TRBD2 (5 bases each). The sequence derives from a man younger than 35. For the CDR3, the DNA is TGTGCCATCAGTGCCAACCTGGGCAGGGACGGGGAGCAGTACTTC. It yields the protein CAISANLGRDGEQYF.